The 18 T cell receptor beta chains in this list originate from one sample, sequenced in a study of T cell responses to AZD1222 COVID-19 vaccine listed by TCRdb under 2021. Libraries were constructed by the immunoSEQ multiplex PCR assay. TCRdb stores this immuneACCESS table with in-frame sequences only. Part of the clones is absent; in the studies checked, under half of the shortfall reflects unresolved V genes, and no reason is known for the rest. The sample table records roughly 180,000 clones; 80% to 90% of these occur just once. Approximately 2.7% of the sample rests with the top ten. The sample's time point label is to be understood as: baseline before first vaccination. This specimen's treatment or condition label, per the study, means: meningococcal conjugate vaccine given as trial control. This specimen was peripheral blood, taken on day 0 of MenACWY control vaccination. Source of these receptors: an adult in good health.

This clone was counted a single time. The V call is TRBV15, the J call TRBJ2-5; no firm D call. This CDR3 spans 15 amino acids. V lost 1 base and J lost 5, with 14 bases in between. Germline CDR1 reads LNHNV; CDR2 reads YYDKDF (reference sequence). CDR3 residues: CATSRGRARGETQYF. The CDR3 DNA reads as TGTGCCACCAGCAGAGGAAGGGCGCGAGGCGAGACCCAGTACTTC.

The chain employs TRBV19 and TRBJ1-1; D remains ambiguous. The V gene lost 4 bases and the J gene lost 4 bases, with 13 bases spanning the gap. The CDR3 has 14 amino acids. Germline V CDR1 and CDR2: LNHDA, SQIVND (reference sequence). The CDR3 DNA reads TGTGCCAGTAGTAAAGGTGCGGGAAGCACTGAAGCTTTCTTT. Its protein is CASSKGAGSTEAFF.

Concerning this clone: Other nucleotide sequences in the sample specify the same CDR3. The V call is TRBV30, the J call TRBJ2-7; 7 bases are shared with TRBD2. The ends lost 0 bases at V and 3 bases at J; junction bases unmatched: 2. Germline CDR1 and CDR2: GTSNPN and SVGIG (reference sequence). The CDR3 has 13 residues. CDR3 sequence reads: CAWSVGGSYEQYF. The CDR3, as DNA: TGTGCCTGGAGTGTGGGAGGGAGCTACGAGCAGTACTTC.

The V gene is TRBV5-4, the J gene TRBJ1-2; TRBD1 matches 8 bases. This CDR3 contains 15 residues. The V and J ends lost 4 bases and 8 bases, in that order; junction bases with no gene match: 13. Germline V gene data show CDR1 as SGHNT and CDR2 as YYREEE (reference sequence). The DNA of the CDR3 is TGTGCCAGCAGCCCCGGAGGACAGGGATTGAGGGGCTACACCTTC. It codes for CASSPGGQGLRGYTF.

This chain uses TRBV12-3 or TRBV12-4 with TRBJ1-2; no reliable D call. This CDR3 is built from 13 residues. V was cut by 4 bases and J by 2 bases, with 8 bases left in between. The chain's CDR3 is CASSSGPNYGYTF. The CDR3 region has the DNA TGTGCCAGCAGTTCTGGACCGAACTATGGCTACACCTTC.

A single count supports this clone. The chain employs TRBV6-5 and TRBJ1-2; 8 bases match TRBD1. CDR3 length: 15 residues. V was pared by 2 bases and J by 6 bases, with 8 bases of the junction left unmatched. The germline V gene has CDR1 MNHEY and CDR2 SVGAGI. CDR3 nucleotides: TGTGCCAGCAGTTACGCGACCGGGACAGGAGATGGCTACACCTTC. Protein product: CASSYATGTGDGYTF.

CDR3 sequence: CASSLDGGTEAFF. The CDR3 DNA sequence: TGTGCCAGCAGCTTAGACGGAGGGACTGAAGCTTTCTTT. The chain joins TRBV7-2 to TRBJ1-1; D unclear. The CDR3 is 13 residues long. V lost 1 base and J lost 5, with 8 bases in between. CDR1 is SGHTA and CDR2 is FQGNSA in the germline V gene.

This sequence joins TRBV7-3 and TRBJ2-1; D unclear. Germline loops: CDR1 SGHTA, CDR2 FQGTGA. The CDR3 has 12 residues. Trimming stripped 4 bases from V and 5 bases from J, with 6 bases between. DNA for the CDR3: TGTGCCAGCAGCTCCCCGGACAATGAGCAGTTCTTC. Its translation: CASSSPDNEQFF.

V and J are TRBV30 and TRBJ1-1; D possibly corresponds to TRBD1 (5 bases). The V end lost 2 bases, the J end lost 3 bases, and 10 bases lay between the germline ends. Germline CDR1 and CDR2: GTSNPN and SVGIG (reference sequence). This CDR3 spans 13 amino acids. Written as DNA, the CDR3 is TGTGCCTGGAGTCGGGGGGGAGACACTGAAGCTTTCTTT. The encoded protein is CAWSRGGDTEAFF. Supplemented by reference TRBV30 and TRBJ1-1, the full variable domain reads SQTIHQWPATLVQPVGSPLSLECTVEGTSNPNLYWYRQAAGRGLQLLFYSVGIGQISSEVPQNLSASRPQDRQFILSSKKLLLSDSGFYLCAWSRGGDTEAFFGQGTRLTVV.

V is TRBV6-1 and J is TRBJ2-3, with 11 bases lining up with TRBD2. CDR1 is MNHNS and CDR2 is SASEGT in the germline V gene. Trimming removed 3 bases from V and 5 bases from J; junction bases left unmatched: 7. This CDR3 comprises 16 residues. The CDR3 sequence is CASSDPSGRRVDTQYF. CDR3 nucleotides: TGTGCCAGCAGTGATCCTAGCGGGAGGAGGGTAGATACGCAGTATTTT.

A few counts support this clone. The chain couples TRBV28 to TRBJ1-4, with 10 bases that match TRBD1. The CDR3 totals 15 residues. From germline, CDR1 is MDHEN and CDR2 SYDVKM. V shed 3 bases, J shed 9 bases, and the junction held 7 bases outside the gene matches. CDR3 nucleotide sequence: TGTGCCAGCAGTTTCCCCGGGACAGGGGTACAAAAACTGTTTTTT. Translated: CASSFPGTGVQKLFF.

This chain links TRBV3-1 (or the pseudogene TRBV3-2) with TRBJ1-1; D is ambiguous. Trimming pared 1 base from V and 4 bases from J, leaving 4 bases between. Germline CDR1 and CDR2: LGHDT and YNNKEL (reference sequence). The CDR3 is 12 residues long. The CDR3 is CASSQGPTEAFF. The CDR3 DNA sequence: TGTGCCAGCAGCCAAGGACCCACTGAAGCTTTCTTT.

This rearrangement joins TRBV2 to TRBJ2-7; TRBD1 matches at 7 bases. The CDR3 is 13 amino acids. J was trimmed by 5 bases and V by 6 bases; bases with no gene match: 7. Germline V gene lookup returns CDR1 SNHLY and CDR2 FYNNEI. This CDR3 reads CASRPDRTNEQYF. The CDR3 nucleotides are TGTGCCAGCAGACCGGACAGGACCAACGAGCAGTACTTC.

The rearrangement uses TRBV9 and TRBJ2-7; 12 bases align to TRBD1. From germline, CDR1 is SGDLS and CDR2 YYNGEE. The CDR3 has 14 residues. Trimming at V came to 3 bases and at J to 7 bases, leaving 5 bases not matched to a gene. The CDR3 spells CASSAGTGGAEQYF. The CDR3 DNA reads as TGTGCCAGCAGCGCCGGGACAGGGGGCGCTGAGCAGTACTTC.

The chain has TRBV4-3 and TRBJ2-7; D tentatively reads TRBD1 or TRBD2 (5 bases each). The CDR3 extends over 15 amino acids. V lost 0 bases to trimming and J lost 3 bases, with 12 bases between them. Germline-derived CDR1 and CDR2 are LGHNA and YSLEER. Here the CDR3 DNA reads TGCGCCAGCAGCCAAGAAGGGGCAGGGAGCTACGAGCAGTACTTC. Its translation: CASSQEGAGSYEQYF.

This clone was observed once. This chain joins TRBV16 and TRBJ1-2; the match to TRBD1 covers 8 bases. Losses at the gene ends were 4 bases for V and 3 bases for J; bases not matched to a gene: 4. The CDR3 extends over 14 amino acids. Germline V gene lookup returns CDR1 KGHSY and CDR2 FQNENV. The CDR3 sequence: CASSPTTGDYGYTF. CDR3 nucleotide sequence: TGTGCCAGCAGCCCGACGACAGGGGACTATGGCTACACCTTC.

The rearrangement uses TRBV7-2 and TRBJ2-1; D is uncertain. Trimming cost V 6 bases and J 8 bases, with 17 bases left between them. CDR3 length: 14 amino acids. Germline CDR1 is SGHTA and CDR2 is FQGNSA. CDR3 in amino acids: CASSHRSSGYEQFF. The CDR3 DNA follows: TGTGCCAGCAGTCATCGGTCTTCTGGTTATGAGCAGTTCTTC.

The chain carries TRBV12-3 or TRBV12-4 and TRBJ2-1, with D unclear. V was pared by 2 bases and J by 10 bases, with 9 bases between. The CDR3 runs to 12 residues. CDR3 in DNA: TGTGCCAGCAGTTTAAGCCCCGTCGAGCAGTTCTTC. Amino acid sequence: CASSLSPVEQFF.